The clone carrying this T cell receptor (beta chain) was recorded a few times. Under the authors' procedure: Estimation of nucleated cell counts relied on the amplification of reference gene primers. Only in-frame clones appear in the TCRdb table, and some are missing; sequencing was by immunoSEQ multiplex PCR. V, J and clone size were drawn from that table, and D and trimming were deduced from the DNA. The sample carries about 130,000 clones, around 85% recorded once. The data derive from a study of blood T cell repertoires in COVID-19. Study as a whole: PBMCs, B-cell-depleted T cells, or T cells were the source of the cDNA or gDNA that made up the material.

Sequenced sample: peripheral blood. The TCR comes from an elderly woman with acute or convalescent COVID-19.

CDR3 protein: CASSPRGGTEAFF. The CDR3 region has the DNA TGCGCCAGCAGTCCAAGGGGGGGCACTGAAGCTTTCTTT. V usage is TRBV5-1 and J usage is TRBJ1-1; weak D call: TRBD1 (6 bases). V shed 5 bases and J shed 4 bases, with 12 bases lying between them. There are 13 residues in the CDR3. The germline V gene encodes CDR1 SGHRS and CDR2 YFSETQ.